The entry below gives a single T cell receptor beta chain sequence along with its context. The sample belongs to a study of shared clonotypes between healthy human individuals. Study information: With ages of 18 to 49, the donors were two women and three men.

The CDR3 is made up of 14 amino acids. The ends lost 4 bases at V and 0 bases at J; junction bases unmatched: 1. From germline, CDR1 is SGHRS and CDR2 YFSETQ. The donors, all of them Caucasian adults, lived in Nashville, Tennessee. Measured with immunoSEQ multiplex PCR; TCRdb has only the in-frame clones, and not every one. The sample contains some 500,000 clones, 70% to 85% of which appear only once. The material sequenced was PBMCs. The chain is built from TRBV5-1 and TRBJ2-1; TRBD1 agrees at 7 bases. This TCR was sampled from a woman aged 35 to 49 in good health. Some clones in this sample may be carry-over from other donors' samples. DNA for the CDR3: TGCGCCAGCAGCGGGGACAGCTCCTACAATGAGCAGTTCTTC. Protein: CASSGDSSYNEQFF.